These 30 T cell receptor beta chains came from one sample sequenced in a study of human versus mouse CDR3 diversity and MHC coevolution. Sequencing was performed with immunoSEQ multiplex PCR; in TCRdb, only in-frame clones are kept and a portion is missing. Among about 81,000 clones listed, around 95% were seen once. The sequenced material came from naive CD4+ T cells from blood. Described subset: CD45RO-negative CD62L-positive naive CD4 T cells. All receptors derive from a person aged 25-75 years in good health.

The chain carries TRBV5-1 and TRBJ1-4; 7 bases map to TRBD1. V dropped 4 bases and J dropped 7; count of bases not matched to a gene: 10. From germline, CDR1 is SGHRS and CDR2 YFSETQ. The CDR3 length is 15 residues. CDR3 sequence (DNA): TGCGCCAGCAGCCGAACAGGGGAGTCAGGTGAAAAACTGTTTTTT. Protein: CASSRTGESGEKLFF. The full variable domain, with the rest looked up from reference TRBV5-1 and TRBJ1-4, is KAGVTQTPRYLIKTRGQQVTLSCSPISGHRSVSWYQQTPGQGLQFLFEYFSETQRNKGNFPGRFSGRQFSNSRSEMNVSTLELGDSALYLCASSRTGESGEKLFFGSGTQLSVL.

This clone is a singleton in its sample. This CDR3 is CASSPRGINEQFF. The CDR3 nucleotides read TGTGCCAGCAGCCCCAGGGGGATCAATGAGCAGTTCTTC. This sequence joins TRBV9 and TRBJ2-1, with 7 positions matching TRBD1. Germline CDR1 reads SGDLS; CDR2 reads YYNGEE. Trimming took 4 bases from V and 6 from J; bases not matched to a gene: 4. CDR3 length: 13 residues.

About this clone itself: The conserved final phenylalanine or tryptophan is absent from the CDR3, which likely points to a read error. The V and J genes are TRBV9 and TRBJ1-2, with 9 bases aligning to TRBD1. The CDR3 extends over 16 amino acids. V was clipped by 6 bases and J by 2 bases; unmatched bases: 11. The germline gives CDR1 SGDLS, CDR2 YYNGEE. The CDR3 coding sequence is TGTGCCAGCACCAACGACGTCGGGACAGGGAACTATGGCTACACCCTC. Protein sequence: CASTNDVGTGNYGYTL.

For the CDR3, the DNA is TGCGCCAGCAGCACGGGACAAGAGACCCAGTACTTC. The encoded protein is CASSTGQETQYF. The chain joins TRBV5-1 to TRBJ2-5; a weak D match, TRBD2 (5 bases). The CDR3 runs 12 residues. The ends were cut back, 4 bases at V and 2 bases at J, with 6 bases in the middle. CDR1 SGHRS and CDR2 YFSETQ come from the germline V gene.

V gene TRBV28 combines with J gene TRBJ2-7; no reliable D call. V gave up 5 bases and J gave up 2 bases, with 7 bases separating them. CDR3 size: 12 residues. Germline V lookup: CDR1 MDHEN, CDR2 SYDVKM. CDR3 region: CASSAKPYEQYF. The CDR3 DNA is TGTGCCAGCAGTGCCAAGCCCTACGAGCAGTACTTC.

V usage is TRBV5-1 and J usage is TRBJ2-7, with 9 nucleotides matching TRBD2. This CDR3 has 16 residues. Germline CDR1 and CDR2: SGHRS and YFSETQ. V dropped 5 bases and J dropped 2; count of bases not matched to a gene: 11. The CDR3 DNA sequence: TGCGCCAGCAGGGAACAAATAGCGGGGGCACCCTACGAGCAGTACTTC. Its protein is CASREQIAGAPYEQYF.

This sequence joins TRBV2 and TRBJ1-5, with D hard to call. This CDR3 is 16 amino acids long. Per germline, CDR1 SNHLY and CDR2 FYNNEI. Deletions cut 3 bases from V and 3 bases from J, with 15 bases between. CDR3 DNA sequence: TGTGCCAGCAGTGAGTTCAGGATTAACTCCAATCAGCCCCAGCATTTT. Its translation: CASSEFRINSNQPQHF.

J is TRBJ2-7 and V is TRBV27; 8 bases fit TRBD1. The germline V gene encodes CDR1 MNHEY and CDR2 SMNVEV (reference sequence). The CDR3 is 14 amino acids. Unmatched junction bases numbered 5, after V lost 2 bases and J lost 5 bases. CDR3 sequence (DNA): TGTGCCAGCAGTTTACAGCAGGGGGCGAACGAGCAGTACTTC. This sequence encodes CASSLQQGANEQYF.

The V gene is TRBV5-1, the J gene TRBJ2-7; 7 bases are shared with TRBD1. The junction had 10 bases not matched to a gene; V was cut back by 7 bases and J by 6 bases. The CDR3 is 13 amino acids. CDR1 is SGHRS and CDR2 is YFSETQ in the germline V gene. The CDR3 sequence: CASGRQGVAEQYF. For the CDR3, the DNA is TGCGCCAGCGGACGACAGGGAGTTGCCGAGCAGTACTTC.

The chain uses TRBV19 and TRBJ1-1; D is uncertain. V was pared by 4 bases and J by 3 bases, with 9 bases between. This CDR3 comprises 13 residues. CDR1 and CDR2 from the germline V gene are LNHDA and SQIVND (reference sequence). The CDR3 reads CASSRQDYTEAFF. The CDR3 DNA reads as TGTGCCAGTAGTAGGCAGGATTACACTGAAGCTTTCTTT.

V and J are TRBV18 and TRBJ1-4, with TRBD1 as a possible D gene (5 bases). Germline CDR1 is KGHSH and CDR2 is LQKENI. V was trimmed by 0 bases and J by 7 bases, leaving 12 bases between them. The CDR3 extends over 15 amino acids. CDR3 coding DNA: TGTGCCAGCTCACCACCGGGGGGGTTGCGTGAAAAACTGTTTTTT. It is translated as CASSPPGGLREKLFF.

This chain joins TRBV5-4 and TRBJ2-1; possibly TRBD2 for D (6 bases). CDR3 size: 15 residues. The V gene's germline CDR1 is SGHNT and CDR2 YYREEE (reference sequence). V shed 0 bases and J shed 7 bases, with 14 bases lying between them. This chain's CDR3 is CASSLEGPAGNEQFF. The DNA for the CDR3 is TGTGCCAGCAGCTTGGAGGGACCTGCGGGGAATGAGCAGTTCTTC.

Only one count was recorded for this clone. J is TRBJ2-3 and V is TRBV7-9, with 8 nucleotides matching TRBD2. The trim removed 1 base at V and 3 bases at J, leaving 3 bases unmatched. The CDR3 loop spans 15 amino acids. The V gene's germline CDR1 is SEHNR and CDR2 FQNEAQ (reference sequence). The CDR3 DNA is TGTGCCAGCAGCTTAGATCCGGGAGGGACAGATACGCAGTATTTT. As protein: CASSLDPGGTDTQYF.

This clone has only one observation. V is TRBV11-2 and J is TRBJ2-5; 7 nucleotides line up with TRBD1. The trim removed 4 bases at V and 0 bases at J, leaving 5 bases unmatched. The CDR3 extends over 15 amino acids. Germline loops: CDR1 SGHAT, CDR2 FQNNGV. CDR3 protein: CASSWNRGNQETQYF. For the CDR3, the DNA is TGTGCCAGCAGCTGGAACAGGGGTAACCAAGAGACCCAGTACTTC.

V usage is TRBV5-1 and J usage is TRBJ2-3; D not certain. Germline CDR1 and CDR2: SGHRS and YFSETQ. The CDR3 contains 13 residues. With 8 bases removed from V and 1 base from J, the gap between germline ends came to 11 bases. CDR3 residues: CASTTQGTDTQYF. CDR3 nucleotide sequence: TGCGCCAGTACAACTCAGGGCACAGATACGCAGTATTTT.

J is TRBJ2-1 and V is TRBV14; D is undetermined. Looked up from germline, CDR1 is SGHDN and CDR2 is FVKESK. This CDR3 region has 15 residues. Trimming took off 0 bases at V and 7 bases at J, with 13 bases between the two ends. The CDR3 DNA reads TGTGCCAGCAGCCAAGAAAGGCAGGTCGTAAATGAGCAGTTCTTC. Translating gives CASSQERQVVNEQFF.

This clone was recorded only once. CDR3 loop: CASSSRAGQNNSPLHF. CDR3 nucleotides: TGTGCCAGCAGTTCCCGAGCTGGACAGAATAATTCACCCCTCCACTTT. The V gene is TRBV7-9, the J gene TRBJ1-6, with D maybe TRBD1 (6 bases). The germline V gene encodes CDR1 SEHNR and CDR2 FQNEAQ (reference sequence). Trimming removed 6 bases at V and 5 bases at J, with 17 bases between. CDR3 length equals 16 residues.

This clone came up a few times. The chain recombines TRBV4-3 with TRBJ1-3; D may be TRBD1 (5 bases). The germline gives CDR1 LGHNA, CDR2 YSLEER. The V and J ends lost 1 base and 1 base respectively, with 14 bases between them. The CDR3 sequence is 17 residues long. CDR3 nucleotides: TGCGCCAGCAGCCAAGGTTTAGGGGAAGGGTCTGGAAACACCATATATTTT. The encoded protein is CASSQGLGEGSGNTIYF.

The V and J genes are TRBV10-3 and TRBJ1-4; 8 nucleotides agree with TRBD1. V shed 3 bases and J 4 bases; nucleotides not matched to a gene: 4. Germline CDR1 ENHRY, CDR2 SYGVKD. The CDR3 is 15 amino acids. CDR3 bases: TGTGCCATCAGTGAATTTGGACAGGGTAATGAAAAACTGTTTTTT. The encoded protein is CAISEFGQGNEKLFF.

This clone came up once. This rearrangement joins TRBV6-1 to TRBJ1-1; D gene uncertain. CDR3 size: 15 residues. Germline V gene data show CDR1 as MNHNS and CDR2 as SASEGT. V was pared by 1 base and J by 4 bases, with 13 bases between. As DNA, the CDR3 is TGTGCCAGCAGTGAAGTTCTAGACTCAAGCACTGAAGCTTTCTTT. Protein product: CASSEVLDSSTEAFF.

This clone was counted once. The rearrangement uses TRBV19 and TRBJ2-2; a possible D gene is TRBD2 (5 bases). Trimming took 7 bases from V and 1 from J, leaving 10 bases between them. Germline V lookup: CDR1 LNHDA, CDR2 SQIVND (reference sequence). The CDR3 has 14 amino acids. The CDR3 here is CASKWELNTGELFF. The CDR3 DNA reads TGTGCCAGTAAGTGGGAGCTGAACACCGGGGAGCTGTTTTTT.

The CDR3 loop is CASSYSTAGDGYTF. The CDR3 coding sequence is TGTGCCAGCAGTTACTCGACGGCCGGGGATGGCTACACCTTC. This rearrangement joins TRBV6-6 to TRBJ1-2; the D is unclear. This CDR3 spans 14 amino acids. Germline V lookup: CDR1 MNHNY, CDR2 SVGAGI (reference sequence). Trimming shortened V by 0 bases and J by 6 bases, and 11 bases separated the two germline ends.

This chain joins TRBV7-2 and TRBJ1-3, with D uncertain. Germline V CDR1 and CDR2: SGHTA, FQGNSA. V gave up 7 bases and J gave up 2 bases, with 18 bases separating them. This CDR3 is built from 16 residues. The CDR3: CASTQSRGVTGNTIYF. The CDR3 DNA follows: TGTGCCAGCACCCAGAGTCGGGGAGTGACTGGAAACACCATATATTTT. Based on the CDR3 plus reference TRBV7-2 and TRBJ1-3, the full variable domain is GAGVSQSPSNKVTEKGKDVELRCDPISGHTALYWYRQSLGQGLEFLIYFQGNSAPDKSGLPSDRFSAERTGGSVSTLTIQRTQQEDSAVYLCASTQSRGVTGNTIYFGEGSWLTVV.

The chain combines TRBV29-1 with TRBJ2-7; 10 nucleotides match TRBD1. V shed 6 bases and J 13 bases; nucleotides not matched to a gene: 12. This CDR3 comprises 12 residues. From germline, CDR1 is SQVTM and CDR2 ANQGSEA. CDR3 amino acids: CSVDGNDRGLYF. The DNA for the CDR3 is TGCAGCGTAGATGGGAACGACAGGGGGCTTTACTTC.

This sequence joins TRBV29-1 and TRBJ2-7; tentatively, D is TRBD2 (6 bases). The CDR3 spans 15 residues. Germline V gives CDR1 SQVTM, CDR2 ANQGSEA. Trimming pared 1 base from V and 2 bases from J, leaving 15 bases between. The CDR3 reads CSVEGERAKPYEQYF. As DNA, the CDR3 is TGCAGCGTTGAAGGGGAGCGGGCGAAACCCTACGAGCAGTACTTC.

This chain uses TRBV11-2 with TRBJ1-2; 8 nucleotides line up with TRBD1. CDR1 is SGHAT, CDR2 FQNNGV, per germline. This CDR3 comprises 14 residues. With 4 bases clipped from V and 4 bases from J, the junction kept 5 bases outside the gene matches. Here the CDR3 DNA reads TGTGCCAGCAGCTCCCCAGGGGGCATCTATGGCTACACCTTC. Amino acid sequence: CASSSPGGIYGYTF.

This clone was observed a single time. In the same sample, other DNA sequences code for this CDR3. The chain carries TRBV9 and TRBJ2-2; 7 bases line up with TRBD1. CDR3 size: 15 residues. J was trimmed by 1 base and V by 4 bases; bases with no gene match: 4. Germline CDR1 is SGDLS and CDR2 is YYNGEE. CDR3 region: CASSPGTENTGELFF. Here the CDR3 DNA reads TGTGCCAGCAGCCCAGGGACAGAGAACACCGGGGAGCTGTTTTTT.

The V and J genes are TRBV14 and TRBJ2-5, with 8 bases that match TRBD2. After removal of 1 base from V and 1 base from J, the junction contained 5 bases not matched to a gene. CDR1 and CDR2 from the germline V gene are SGHDN and FVKESK. The CDR3 is 16 residues long. Here the CDR3 DNA reads TGTGCCAGCAGCCAAGCAGCGGGGGCCACCCAAGAGACCCAGTACTTC. Residues: CASSQAAGATQETQYF.

The V gene is TRBV7-9, the J gene TRBJ1-6; D ambiguous. This CDR3 contains 15 residues. In germline, CDR1 is SEHNR, CDR2 FQNEAQ (reference sequence). V was cut by 1 base and J by 8 bases, with 12 bases left in between. The CDR3, as DNA: TGTGCCAGCAGCTTAGGTCTAGCGGTACATTCACCCCTCCACTTT. This gives the protein CASSLGLAVHSPLHF.

The chain recombines TRBV9 with TRBJ1-2; a weak D match, TRBD1 (5 bases). CDR1 is SGDLS and CDR2 is YYNGEE in the germline V gene. Trimming took off 0 bases at V and 0 bases at J, with 9 bases between the two ends. This CDR3 spans 15 amino acids. The CDR3 DNA reads as TGTGCCAGCAGCGTAGAGGGGTTATCTAACTATGGCTACACCTTC. This encodes CASSVEGLSNYGYTF. The full variable domain, in which reference TRBV9 and TRBJ1-2 provide the parts outside the CDR3, is DSGVTQTPKHLITATGQRVTLRCSPRSGDLSVYWYQQSLDQGLQFLIQYYNGEERAKGNILERFSAQQFPDLHSELNLSSLELGDSALYFCASSVEGLSNYGYTFGSGTRLTVV.